This T cell receptor (beta chain) was recorded in a study of Ad26.COV2.S vaccination and SARS-CoV-2 variants (dated by TCRdb to the early 2020s). Study-wide context: Vaccine-arm donors were drawn from COV1001, a multicentre, randomized, double-blind, placebo-controlled phase I-IIa trial of Ad26.COV2.S in healthy adults. Dosing of Ad26.COV2.S was intramuscular, at either 5x10^10 or 1x10^11 viral particles, delivered as one shot or as two shots spaced 56 days apart. The specificity and breadth of SARS-CoV-2-reactive T cell receptors after Ad26.COV2.S vaccination were assessed by TCRbeta repertoire sequencing. A total of approximately 30 samples were included in the TCR-sequenced set, comprising roughly 19 Ad26.COV2.S vaccine recipients, 5 placebo recipients and 8 SARS-CoV-2 convalescent individuals. Trial participants were randomized into five groups of five, in which low-dose or high-dose Ad26.COV2.S was given once or twice, or placebo was given on both occasions. Investigators did not know the trial group allocation while performing experiments and assessing outcomes. General conclusions and limits of the study: After vaccination, substantial breadth of spike-specific CD8+ and CD4+ T cell responses was reported. The study was not powered to compare responses between vaccine doses or regimens. The authors noted that total T cell responses may have been underestimated by the TCR breadth and depth analyses. Higher spike-specific TCR breadth was observed in Ad26.COV2.S recipients than in placebo recipients (P = 0.0014). Comparable non-spike TCR breadth was observed between vaccine and placebo recipients, consistent with only spike being contained in the vaccine.

TCRbeta CDR3 regions were sequenced with the immunoSEQ Assay. After extraction, genomic DNA underwent amplification by bias-controlled multiplex PCR, followed by high-throughput sequencing. Regarding the original processing steps: To quantify the absolute abundance of each unique TCRbeta CDR3 region, sequences were collapsed and filtered. T cell fraction was estimated by normalization of TCRbeta template counts to usable DNA, with usable DNA being measured through amplification of reference genes present in all nucleated cells. Repertoire TCRs were annotated as SARS-CoV-2-specific by exact matching of V gene, CDR3 amino acid sequence and J gene to a known reactive TCR set. The reference SARS-CoV-2 TCR set came from MIRA and was filtered for enrichment in COVID-19-positive ImmuneCODE repertoires, removing public or cross-reactive TCRs. Using the MIRA antigens, annotated TCRs were further analysed by specific ORF or by position within an ORF. Breadth was defined as annotated unique rearrangements over total unique productive rearrangements; depth was the summed frequency of those rearrangements. Two-sided Wilcoxon rank-sum tests were applied when comparing TCR breadth between groups. Entries here come from immuneACCESS through TCRdb and include only in-frame sequences with V and J called. Some clones fail to appear in such tables; in the studies checked, an unresolved V gene covers under half of the shortfall, and the cause of the remainder is unknown. V and J calls and clone size follow that table, whereas D and trimming were derived from the DNA. The sample table shows around 450,000 clones, and roughly nine tenths are seen once. Jointly, the top ten make up 2.5% of the sample.

As to this clone: Its antigen is unknown. The record has no base qualities; no much larger clone is one base away.

The sample's treatment or condition label, decoded: 19 received Ad26.COV2.S at low or high dose, single or two shots; about 5 received placebo; per-sample allocation not given. Repertoires of vaccine and placebo recipients were sequenced from samples collected on day 63 after the first injection. In Cohort 1b, fewer than 30 adults aged 18-55 years were enrolled at a single site in Boston, USA, between 29 July and 7 August 2020. Ad26.COV2.S was a replication-incompetent adenovirus type 26 vector expressing a prefusion-stabilized SARS-CoV-2 spike protein from the original Wuhan strain. Reading the germline V gene gives CDR1 KGHSH and CDR2 LQKENI. CDR3 length: 16 amino acids, cysteine to phenylalanine. The read is trimmed to its CDR3 DNA, 48 bases read in frame from base 1. Cut back by 2 bases and 0 bases, the V and J ends lie 13 bases apart.

The sequencing here drew on peripheral blood, taken in a trial of Ad26.COV2.S vaccine versus placebo. The receptor's source is a person between 18 and 65 years old who received the Ad26.COV2.S COVID-19 vaccine or a placebo. The receptor chain draws on TRBV18 and TRBJ1-2, and possibly TRBD1, on 6 matching bases. The DNA sequence follows: TGTGCCAGCTCACCAATAGCGGGGGGCGCTAACTATGGCTACACCTTC. Its product reads: CASSPIAGGANYGYTF.